The 25 T cell receptor beta chains reported below all come from one sample, sequenced in a study of cytomegalovirus exposure and HLA in healthy donors (dated by TCRdb to the late 2010s). The library was obtained by the immunoSEQ multiplex PCR assay. For the multiplex PCR, a mixture combining 60 forward primers for TCR Vbeta segments and 13 reverse primers for TCR Jbeta segments was used. TCRdb's version of the immuneACCESS table is confined to in-frame rearrangements and falls short of the full clone set. An unresolved V gene accounts for under half of the shortfall where checked; the remainder is of unknown origin. The sample includes 200,000 to 250,000 clones, with 70% observed a single time. Roughly 2.5% of the sample is in the top ten clones. The sample consisted of PBMCs. The receptors stem from a man aged 35-49 years in good health and CMV-seropositive.

V gene TRBV6-5 combines with J gene TRBJ2-1; perhaps TRBD2 as D (5 bases). Germline V gene lookup returns CDR1 MNHEY and CDR2 SVGAGI. V gave up 2 bases and J gave up 0 bases, with 8 bases separating them. The length of the CDR3 is 15 residues. The chain's CDR3 is CASSYEGPSYNEQFF. The CDR3 bases are TGTGCCAGCAGTTACGAGGGCCCCTCCTACAATGAGCAGTTCTTC.

The chain couples TRBV6-1 to TRBJ2-2, with D possibly being TRBD1 (5 bases). Trimming pared 2 bases from V and 0 bases from J, leaving 7 bases between. The CDR3 totals 15 residues. The germline V gene has CDR1 MNHNS and CDR2 SASEGT. The CDR3 DNA sequence: TGTGCCAGCAGTGAATCCAGGGCGAACACCGGGGAGCTGTTTTTT. Protein sequence: CASSESRANTGELFF.

V and J are TRBV12-5 and TRBJ1-2; 10 bases are shared with TRBD1. The V and J ends lost 7 bases and 6 bases, in that order; junction bases with no gene match: 14. Germline loops: CDR1 LGHNT, CDR2 FRNRAP. The CDR3 is 16 residues long. CDR3 region: CASAFGTGAGNHGYTF. The CDR3 DNA sequence: TGTGCTAGTGCCTTCGGGACAGGGGCCGGAAATCATGGCTACACCTTC.

This chain joins TRBV5-1 and TRBJ1-6, with D hard to call. CDR1 SGHRS and CDR2 YFSETQ come from the germline V gene. V lost 0 bases and J 8 bases, leaving 12 bases between the germline ends. CDR3 size: 15 residues. CDR3 coding DNA: TGCGCCAGCAGCTTGGAGGCGGGATCGGATTCACCCCTCCACTTT. Its protein is CASSLEAGSDSPLHF.

The chain has TRBV14 and TRBJ2-1, with D possibly being TRBD2 (5 bases). V was cut by 1 base and J by 0 bases, with 10 bases left in between. The CDR3 contains 16 residues. Germline CDR1 is SGHDN and CDR2 is FVKESK. CDR3 region: CASSQVRGLSYNEQFF. CDR3 DNA sequence: TGTGCCAGCAGCCAAGTTCGGGGTCTCTCCTACAATGAGCAGTTCTTC.

Comments on this clone: A junction end diverges from the germline sequence, so it may reflect a read error. The rearrangement joins TRBV7-9 to TRBJ1-1; D is perhaps TRBD1 (6 bases). The V gene's germline CDR1 is SEHNR and CDR2 FQNEAQ (reference sequence). The CDR3 has 15 residues. CDR3 nucleotides: TGTTCCAGCAGCTTTAGGACGGAGAGGGGGACTGAAGCTTTCTTT. This translates into CSSSFRTERGTEAFF.

The chain employs TRBV6-1 and TRBJ2-7; 7 nucleotides agree with TRBD1. Germline V gene lookup returns CDR1 MNHNS and CDR2 SASEGT. The V segment lost 5 bases and the J segment 0 bases; nucleotides outside the gene matches: 4. This CDR3 comprises 14 residues. CDR3 amino acids: CASSTDRSSYEQYF. In DNA form, the CDR3 reads TGTGCCAGCAGTACGGACAGGAGCTCCTACGAGCAGTACTTC.

This clone was seen just once. This chain joins TRBV7-2 and TRBJ1-1; 9 positions match TRBD1. CDR1 and CDR2 from the germline V gene are SGHTA and FQGNSA. The CDR3 sequence is 14 residues long. The J segment lost 4 bases and the V segment lost 8 bases, leaving 8 bases of the junction unmatched. CDR3 protein: CASGIRTGATEAFF. The CDR3 nucleotides are TGTGCCAGCGGCATACGGACAGGGGCCACTGAAGCTTTCTTT.

The chain carries TRBV23-1 and TRBJ2-7; D remains ambiguous. TRBV23-1 is an ORF, and what it does is uncertain. CDR3 length equals 16 residues. Trimming removed 4 bases from V and 5 bases from J, with 21 bases in between. The CDR3 DNA sequence: TGCGCCAGCAGTCTCTCTGTACGGTCCCCACTGGACGAGCAGTACTTC. Its protein is CASSLSVRSPLDEQYF.

This clone came up a few times. The V call is TRBV19, the J call TRBJ2-2; no reliable D call. The CDR3 spans 16 residues. Germline loops: CDR1 LNHDA, CDR2 SQIVND (reference sequence). V was trimmed by 0 bases and J by 4 bases, leaving 12 bases between them. CDR3 in amino acids: CASSIDSLPSTGELFF. The CDR3 nucleotides read TGTGCCAGTAGTATAGATTCCCTTCCCAGCACCGGGGAGCTGTTTTTT.

The rearrangement uses TRBV5-5 and TRBJ1-5; 9 bases fit TRBD1. Trimming took 5 bases from V and 1 from J; bases not matched to a gene: 13. Germline V CDR1 and CDR2: SGHKS, YYEKEE (reference sequence). This CDR3 has 18 amino acids. DNA of the CDR3: TGTGCCAGCAGTGAACAGGGGGCGCAGGGTATCAGCAATCAGCCCCAGCATTTT. This translates into CASSEQGAQGISNQPQHF.

This rearrangement joins TRBV10-3 to TRBJ2-3; TRBD2 is a possible D gene (6 bases). This CDR3 has 17 amino acids. The V gene lost 0 bases and the J gene lost 7 bases, with 20 bases spanning the gap. Germline V CDR1 and CDR2: ENHRY, SYGVKD. The CDR3 bases are TGTGCCATCAGTGAGTCAATGGGTGGGCCCGGGGGACATACGCAGTATTTT. It yields the protein CAISESMGGPGGHTQYF.

The CDR3 reads CASSPRTGGYGYTF. The CDR3 region has the DNA TGTGCCAGCAGCCCTAGGACGGGGGGCTATGGCTACACCTTC. The chain is built from TRBV4-2 and TRBJ1-2, with D maybe TRBD1 (5 bases). Germline V lookup: CDR1 LGHNA, CDR2 YNFKEQ. The CDR3 length is 14 residues. With 4 bases removed from V and 4 bases from J, the gap between germline ends came to 13 bases.

This clone has more than one count but fewer than ten. The chain carries TRBV4-2 and TRBJ1-5; D not resolved. The CDR3 consists of 15 residues. Trimming removed 3 bases from V and 8 bases from J, with 17 bases in between. Germline lookup yields CDR1 LGHNA and CDR2 YNFKEQ. The DNA for the CDR3 is TGTGCCAGCAGCCAGCTACGGGGAGGAAGAGAGCCCCAGCATTTT. Amino acid sequence: CASSQLRGGREPQHF.

V is TRBV7-2 and J is TRBJ1-2; 8 bases match TRBD1. Per germline, CDR1 SGHTA and CDR2 FQGNSA. CDR3 size: 17 residues. V lost 3 bases and J lost 1; bases outside the gene matches: 10. The CDR3 loop is CASSFVQPDRVNYGYTF. For the CDR3, the DNA is TGTGCCAGCAGCTTTGTCCAGCCGGACAGGGTTAACTATGGCTACACCTTC.

The chain uses TRBV19 and TRBJ1-1; 9 nucleotides line up with TRBD1. CDR1 is LNHDA and CDR2 is SQIVND in the germline V gene (reference sequence). The V and J ends lost 7 bases and 4 bases, in that order; junction bases with no gene match: 7. This CDR3 spans 14 amino acids. CDR3 loop: CASTKDRGFTEAFF. In DNA form, the CDR3 reads TGTGCCAGTACCAAGGACAGGGGATTCACTGAAGCTTTCTTT.

This chain joins TRBV6-6 and TRBJ1-5, with D perhaps matching TRBD1 (6 bases). CDR1 is MNHNY and CDR2 is SVGAGI in the germline V gene (reference sequence). The CDR3 covers 15 residues. V was trimmed by 5 bases and J by 3 bases, leaving 14 bases between them. The CDR3 DNA is TGTGCCAGCAGTCCCCAACAGGGCCCCAATCAGCCCCAGCATTTT. This encodes CASSPQQGPNQPQHF.

This chain links TRBV5-1 with TRBJ1-6; 7 bases fit TRBD1. Trimming took 1 base from V and 0 from J; bases not matched to a gene: 4. Per the germline V gene, CDR1 is SGHRS and CDR2 is YFSETQ. The CDR3 consists of 17 residues. The CDR3 bases are TGCGCCAGCAGCTTGATAGGGGGCCACTCCTATAATTCACCCCTCCACTTT. Residues: CASSLIGGHSYNSPLHF.

The CDR3 nucleotides are TGTGCCAGTAGTCCTACACAGGGGGCGCGTGAAAAACTGTTTTTT. This encodes CASSPTQGAREKLFF. The J gene is TRBJ1-4, the V gene TRBV19; the match to TRBD1 covers 9 bases. This CDR3 has 15 amino acids. The V gene end was trimmed by 5 bases and the J gene end by 7 bases; junction bases not matched to a gene: 8. In germline, CDR1 is LNHDA, CDR2 SQIVND (reference sequence).

V and J are TRBV29-1 and TRBJ2-7; 8 bases fit TRBD1. Germline V gene lookup returns CDR1 SQVTM and CDR2 ANQGSEA. V gave up 2 bases and J gave up 4 bases; unmatched junction bases: 4. This CDR3 has 13 amino acids. The CDR3 reads CSVETGQGYEQYF. The CDR3 region has the DNA TGCAGCGTTGAAACAGGACAGGGTTACGAGCAGTACTTC.

The chain combines TRBV9 with TRBJ2-3; 9 positions agree with TRBD2. There are 17 residues in the CDR3. J gave up 0 bases and V 0 bases, and 5 bases lay outside the gene matches. Germline CDR1 SGDLS, CDR2 YYNGEE. Written as DNA, the CDR3 is TGTGCCAGCAGCGTAGGGTCCAGCGGGGGGAGCACAGATACGCAGTATTTT. Its protein product is CASSVGSSGGSTDTQYF.

This chain links TRBV29-1 with TRBJ2-5; D is unclear. V lost 0 bases and J 6 bases, leaving 5 bases between the germline ends. This CDR3 has 11 residues. CDR1 and CDR2 from the germline V gene are SQVTM and ANQGSEA. CDR3 in amino acids: CSVEDKKTQYF. The CDR3, as DNA: TGCAGCGTTGAAGATAAAAAGACCCAGTACTTC.

The CDR3 reads CATRRTGLNTGELFF. The CDR3 DNA reads as TGTGCCACCAGACGGACAGGGCTTAACACCGGGGAGCTGTTTTTT. V usage is TRBV15 and J usage is TRBJ2-2; 8 nucleotides match TRBD1. Looked up from germline, CDR1 is LNHNV and CDR2 is YYDKDF (reference sequence). The length of the CDR3 is 15 residues. Trimming removed 6 bases from V and 2 bases from J; junction bases left unmatched: 5.

The chain employs TRBV21-1 and TRBJ1-1; whether TRBD1, the table's D call, matches the DNA was not checked. TRBV21-1 has pseudogene status. The CDR3 totals 15 residues. CDR3 DNA: TGTGCCAGCAGCAAAGAAGGGACAAAGGTTACTGAAGCTTTCTTT. It translates to CASSKEGTKVTEAFF.

The V call is TRBV5-1, the J call TRBJ1-2; D perhaps matches TRBD1 (6 bases). CDR3 length: 16 amino acids. The germline gives CDR1 SGHRS, CDR2 YFSETQ. V lost 0 bases, J lost 4 bases, and 16 bases lay in between. CDR3 in amino acids: CASSLGAGVNSYGYTF. The CDR3, as DNA: TGCGCCAGCAGCTTGGGGGCAGGGGTGAACTCCTATGGCTACACCTTC.